The 19 T cell receptor beta chains given below trace back to one sample, sequenced in a study of T cell responses to AZD1222 COVID-19 vaccine. Measured with immunoSEQ multiplex PCR; TCRdb has only the in-frame clones, and not every one. The sample has more than 110,000 clones, over 75% seen once. The sample consisted of peripheral blood, taken on day 0 of AZD1222 vaccination. These receptor sequences come from an adult in good health.

This clone was seen a single time. This chain uses TRBV5-1 with TRBJ1-6; possible D gene TRBD1, 5 bases. Germline V gene data show CDR1 as SGHRS and CDR2 as YFSETQ. Trimming took off 2 bases at V and 0 bases at J, with 9 bases between the two ends. The length of the CDR3 is 16 residues. This CDR3 reads CASSFDSSSYNSPLHF. The CDR3, as DNA: TGCGCCAGCAGCTTTGACAGTAGCTCCTATAATTCACCCCTCCACTTT.

The chain links TRBV7-9 to TRBJ2-2, with 8 nucleotides matching TRBD2. CDR3 size: 17 residues. CDR1 is SEHNR and CDR2 is FQNEAQ in the germline V gene (reference sequence). V lost 5 bases and J lost 1; bases outside the gene matches: 9. CDR3 protein: CASSRESGGWNTGELFF. CDR3 bases: TGTGCCAGCAGCCGTGAAAGCGGGGGCTGGAACACCGGGGAGCTGTTTTTT.

The chain links TRBV5-1 to TRBJ2-3; D unresolved. Trimming took off 6 bases at V and 0 bases at J, with 14 bases between the two ends. The germline CDR1 and CDR2 sequences are SGHRS and YFSETQ. There are 15 residues in the CDR3. CDR3 sequence: CASNYRRTSTDTQYF. CDR3 sequence (DNA): TGCGCCAGCAACTATCGGCGTACTAGCACAGATACGCAGTATTTT.

The chain joins TRBV2 to TRBJ1-1; possible D gene TRBD1, 5 bases. This CDR3 is 14 amino acids long. Germline V gene sequence: CDR1 SNHLY, CDR2 FYNNEI. The V end was cut by 7 bases, the J end by 5 bases, with 17 bases between. The CDR3 spells CASTLGGGTTEAFF. CDR3 DNA: TGTGCCAGCACCCTGGGGGGGGGTACGACTGAAGCTTTCTTT. The complete variable domain, with remaining parts taken from reference TRBV2 and TRBJ1-1, reads EPEVTQTPSHQVTQMGQEVILRCVPISNHLYFYWYRQILGQKVEFLVSFYNNEISEKSEIFDDQFSVERPDGSNFTLKIRSTKLEDSAMYFCASTLGGGTTEAFFGQGTRLTVV.

The chain couples TRBV18 to TRBJ1-1; D uncertain. This CDR3 region has 14 residues. Looked up from germline, CDR1 is KGHSH and CDR2 is LQKENI. V lost 5 bases and J 1 base, leaving 11 bases between the germline ends. The CDR3 DNA reads TGTGCCAGCTCAGCAGGACTTTCGAACACTGAAGCTTTCTTT. Amino acid sequence: CASSAGLSNTEAFF.

The chain employs TRBV18 and TRBJ1-1; D call uncertain. The CDR3 contains 16 residues. V lost 3 bases, J lost 1 base, and 15 bases lay in between. Germline loops: CDR1 KGHSH, CDR2 LQKENI. The CDR3 sequence: CASSPPGKGRNTEAFF. CDR3 coding DNA: TGTGCCAGCTCACCTCCCGGGAAGGGCAGGAACACTGAAGCTTTCTTT.

The rearrangement uses TRBV5-5 and TRBJ2-5, with D tentatively TRBD1 or TRBD2 (6 bases each). The CDR3 totals 14 residues. In germline, CDR1 is SGHKS, CDR2 YYEKEE (reference sequence). V lost 4 bases to trimming and J lost 4 bases, with 14 bases between them. The DNA of the CDR3 is TGTGCCAGCAGCACGGGGGCCGGGGGAGAGACCCAGTACTTC. The encoded protein is CASSTGAGGETQYF. Together with reference TRBV5-5 and TRBJ2-5, the CDR3 gives the full variable domain: DAGVTQSPTHLIKTRGQQVTLRCSPISGHKSVSWYQQVLGQGPQFIFQYYEKEERGRGNFPDRFSARQFPNYSSELNVNALLLGDSALYLCASSTGAGGETQYFGPGTRLLVL.

The rearrangement uses TRBV12-1 and TRBJ2-3; the table gives TRBD2 as D, unverified against the DNA. TRBV12-1 is assigned pseudogene status. This CDR3 is 13 amino acids long. The CDR3 nucleotides are TGTGCCAGCAGCTACTTGAGCACAGATACGCAGTATTTT. Protein sequence: CASSYLSTDTQYF.

V is TRBV7-2 and J is TRBJ1-2, with D perhaps TRBD1 (5 bases). Trimming took off 2 bases at V and 1 base at J, with 11 bases between the two ends. This CDR3 spans 15 amino acids. The germline gives CDR1 SGHTA, CDR2 FQGNSA. CDR3 sequence reads: CASSLRGTNNYGYTF. Written as DNA, the CDR3 is TGTGCCAGCAGCTTACGGGGGACGAATAACTATGGCTACACCTTC. Full variable domain (remainder filled in from reference TRBV7-2 and TRBJ1-2): GAGVSQSPSNKVTEKGKDVELRCDPISGHTALYWYRQSLGQGLEFLIYFQGNSAPDKSGLPSDRFSAERTGGSVSTLTIQRTQQEDSAVYLCASSLRGTNNYGYTFGSGTRLTVV.

V gene TRBV9 combines with J gene TRBJ2-1, with D unresolved. Germline CDR1 reads SGDLS; CDR2 reads YYNGEE. The ends were cut back, 5 bases at V and 6 bases at J, with 12 bases in the middle. CDR3 size: 13 residues. The CDR3 region has the DNA TGTGCCAGCAGTGCTACTTCGGGCAATGAGCAGTTCTTC. Translated: CASSATSGNEQFF.

The chain has TRBV5-1 and TRBJ1-6, with 8 positions matching TRBD1. J lost 5 bases, V lost 6 bases, and 7 bases had no gene match. Germline V gene data show CDR1 as SGHRS and CDR2 as YFSETQ. This CDR3 region has 15 residues. DNA of the CDR3: TGCGCCAGCACTCTAAGGACAGGGAATAATTCACCCCTCCACTTT. Translation gives CASTLRTGNNSPLHF.

The chain has TRBV28 and TRBJ2-3, with a weak D call TRBD2 (6 bases). Germline CDR1 MDHEN, CDR2 SYDVKM. CDR3 length equals 11 residues. Trimming removed 8 bases from V and 8 bases from J, with 11 bases in between. The CDR3 sequence is CASGGTGTQYF. The DNA for the CDR3 is TGTGCCAGCGGGGGGACCGGTACGCAGTATTTT.

The V and J genes are TRBV11-2 and TRBJ2-7; 7 bases line up with TRBD1. V shed 4 bases, J shed 0 bases, and the junction held 9 bases outside the gene matches. CDR1 and CDR2 from the germline V gene are SGHAT and FQNNGV. This CDR3 is built from 16 residues. The CDR3 sequence: CASSSPGQLSSYEQYF. In nucleotides, the CDR3 is TGTGCCAGCAGCTCCCCGGGACAGTTGAGCTCCTACGAGCAGTACTTC.

The chain employs TRBV6-5 and TRBJ2-2; unclear D gene. The CDR3 spans 14 residues. The V end lost 8 bases, the J end lost 6 bases, and 16 bases lay between the germline ends. Germline V CDR1 and CDR2: MNHEY, SVGAGI. The CDR3 DNA follows: TGTGCCAGCCTCCGGGCAGCCGTGGCCGGGGAGCTGTTTTTT. This encodes CASLRAAVAGELFF.

The count of this clone is one. The V and J genes are TRBV7-2 and TRBJ2-7; D ambiguous. The CDR3 has 11 residues. From germline, CDR1 is SGHTA and CDR2 FQGNSA. V lost 4 bases and J lost 7, with 8 bases in between. This chain's CDR3 is CASSSQLEQYF. Here the CDR3 DNA reads TGTGCCAGCAGCTCACAACTAGAGCAGTACTTC.

The chain is built from TRBV9 and TRBJ2-2, with D perhaps TRBD1 (6 bases). V gave up 4 bases and J gave up 2 bases, with 18 bases separating them. CDR3 size: 17 residues. Germline V gene sequence: CDR1 SGDLS, CDR2 YYNGEE. The CDR3 bases are TGTGCCAGCAGCCCAAGTGCCCGGGACACCAACACCGGGGAGCTGTTTTTT. Protein sequence: CASSPSARDTNTGELFF.

Only a few counts were recorded for this clone. The rearrangement joins TRBV3-1 (or the pseudogene TRBV3-2) to TRBJ1-2; 8 nucleotides match TRBD1. Per germline, CDR1 LGHDT and CDR2 YNNKEL (reference sequence). The CDR3 sequence is 17 residues long. With 8 bases clipped from V and 3 bases from J, the junction kept 17 bases outside the gene matches. The CDR3: CASRWTGLSFRDYGYTF. The DNA for the CDR3 is TGTGCCAGCCGTTGGACAGGGCTAAGCTTCCGGGACTATGGCTACACCTTC.

V and J are TRBV6-5 and TRBJ1-5, with D unclear. Germline values: CDR1 MNHEY, CDR2 SVGAGI. This CDR3 spans 13 amino acids. Trimming pared 4 bases from V and 6 bases from J, leaving 10 bases between. The CDR3 here is CASSFARSQPQHF. The CDR3 DNA reads as TGTGCCAGCAGTTTCGCTCGGAGTCAGCCCCAGCATTTT.

The gene calls are TRBV7-8 and TRBJ2-3, with D perhaps TRBD2 (5 bases). The length of the CDR3 is 14 residues. Germline values: CDR1 SGHVS, CDR2 FQNEAQ. The V and J ends lost 7 bases and 3 bases respectively, with 14 bases between them. The CDR3 DNA reads as TGTGCCAGCAAAGTAGGGCTAGCAACAGATACGCAGTATTTT. Residues: CASKVGLATDTQYF.